The T cell receptor beta chain described here comes from a study of beta chain features in type 1 diabetes. For the study at large: Patients and healthy donors were similar in age, gender and cell yields. Findings and limits, study-wide: Compared to healthy donors, patients appeared to have naive, central memory and Treg TCRB repertoires that were more alike. All four CD4+ subsets from Type 1 diabetes patients carried moderately but significantly shorter TCRB CDR3s.

CD45RO/CCR7/CD25/CD127/CD95/CD27 separated CD4+ naive, central memory, regulatory and stem cell-like memory cells by sorting. Remarks on this clone: Its specificity is not known.

Of the isolated RNA, all was reverse transcribed, and so the sequenced material was expressed TCRB transcripts. This table comes from immunoSEQ multiplex PCR, and its TCRdb copy is limited to in-frame clones, with some not included. The sample has under 300,000 clones, under 8.5% seen once. The germline gives CDR1 SEHNR, CDR2 FQNEAQ (reference sequence). Trimming removed 5 bases at V and 7 bases at J, with 15 bases between. The CDR3 extends over 13 amino acids. The chain links TRBV7-9 to TRBJ2-7, with D perhaps matching TRBD1 (5 bases). The sample was central memory CD4+ T cells from blood. This sequence was found in a woman younger than 30 in good health. CDR3 nucleotide sequence: TGTGCCAGCAGCCAGGGTAGGGTATGGGAGCAGTACTTC. It codes for CASSQGRVWEQYF. The entire variable domain, with the rest obtained from reference TRBV7-9 and TRBJ2-7, is as follows: DTGVSQNPRHKITKRGQNVTFRCDPISEHNRLYWYRQTLGQGPEFLTYFQNEAQLEKSRLLSDRFSAERPKGSFSTLEIQRTEQGDSAMYLCASSQGRVWEQYFGPGTRLTVT.